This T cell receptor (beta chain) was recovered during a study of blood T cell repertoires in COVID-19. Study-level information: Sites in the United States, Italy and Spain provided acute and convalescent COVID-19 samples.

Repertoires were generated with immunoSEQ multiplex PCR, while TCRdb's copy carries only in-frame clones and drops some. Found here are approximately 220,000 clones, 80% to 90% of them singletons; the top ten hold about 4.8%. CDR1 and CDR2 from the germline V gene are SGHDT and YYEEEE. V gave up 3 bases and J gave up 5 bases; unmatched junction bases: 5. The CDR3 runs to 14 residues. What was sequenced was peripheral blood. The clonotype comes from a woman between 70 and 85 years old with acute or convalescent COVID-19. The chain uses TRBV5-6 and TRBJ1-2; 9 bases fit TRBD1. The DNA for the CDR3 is TGTGCCAGCAGCTCTCGGGACAGGGTATATGGCTACACCTTC. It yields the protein CASSSRDRVYGYTF.